These 31 T cell receptor beta chains share one sample of origin, sequenced in a study of tumor-infiltrating lymphocytes in primary liver carcinoma. The source material, roughly 18-33 mg of unsorted bulk tissue, was used to co-extract RNA and DNA. A constant-region primer primed TCR beta cDNA synthesis from roughly 500 ng of total RNA. Library construction for TCR beta comprised three nested multiplex PCR rounds performed with slightly modified ARM-PCR. Running about 11 cycles apiece, the first two PCR rounds relied on TRBV1-TRBV30 forward primers together with a C-beta reverse primer. TCRdb re-called the multiplex PCR reads with MiXCR, one entry per CDR3 protein. The data contain about 78,000 distinct CDR3 sequences, over 70% of them singletons. The sample taken for sequencing was liver tumor tissue from sampling region 4. The subset denotes: tumor region T4, right-lateral pole. The receptor source for this set is a woman aged 55-70 years with primary liver carcinoma and hepatitis B virus infection.

Notes on this clonotype: No conserved phenylalanine or tryptophan ends this CDR3, so it is likely a read error. The limits of the CDR3 on the DNA are not certain, so only TCRdb's listed CDR3 is given. J is TRBJ1-2 and V is TRBV6-5; the tabulated D call, TRBD1, remains unverified against the DNA. Termini included, the CDR3 measures 15 amino acids. The germline gives CDR1 MNHEY, CDR2 SVGAGI. The CDR3 protein is CASNYQQGRVGGYTL.

Remarks on this clonotype: Germline and junction disagree at one end, which may indicate a read error. The V call is TRBV12-3 or TRBV12-4, the J call TRBJ1-1; TRBD1 might be the D (5 bases). The CDR3 spans 16 residues. CDR3 sequence reads: CASSLARQPDLPEAFF. The DNA for the CDR3 is TGTGCCAGTAGTTTAGCGCGACAGCCGGACCTCCCTGAAGCTTTCTTT.

Turning to this clonotype: Because the CDR3 is missing its conserved closing phenylalanine or tryptophan, this is likely a read error. The CDR3 is CASSYGDTEAFS. CDR3 in DNA: TGTGCCAGCAGTTACGGGGATACTGAGGCTTTCTCT. The V and J genes are TRBV6-6 and TRBJ1-1, with unresolved D. The CDR3 contains 12 residues. The germline V gene encodes CDR1 MNHNY and CDR2 SVGAGI (reference sequence).

The table lists this clonotype with a count of one. The chain couples TRBV20-1 to TRBJ1-4; D is unresolved. Per germline, CDR1 DFQATT and CDR2 SNEGSKA (reference sequence). With 5 bases removed from V and 8 bases from J, the gap between germline ends came to 21 bases. This CDR3 region has 15 residues. The DNA for the CDR3 is TGCAGTGCTCGTGCCCGTAGAGGAGAGGGCGAAAAACTGTTTTTT. This codes for CSARARRGEGEKLFF.

The chain joins TRBV13 to TRBJ2-3, with D perhaps matching TRBD1 (6 bases). This CDR3 spans 16 amino acids. Looked up from germline, CDR1 is PRHDT and CDR2 is FYEKMQ (reference sequence). The CDR3 DNA sequence: TGTTTCAGTAACTCACCCCGACAGGATAGCACAGATACGCAGTATTTT. Translation gives CFSNSPRQDSTDTQYF.

The chain recombines TRBV20-1 with TRBJ2-5; TRBD2 matches at 9 bases. The CDR3 consists of 16 residues. The ends lost 1 base at V and 3 bases at J; junction bases unmatched: 9. The germline gives CDR1 DFQATT, CDR2 SNEGSKA (reference sequence). CDR3 bases: TGCAGTGCTAGAGTCAGTGTGGCGGGAGGGAAAGAGACCCAGTACTTC. Protein: CSARVSVAGGKETQYF.

The V call is TRBV28, the J call TRBJ2-3, with a weak D call TRBD1 (6 bases). CDR3 length equals 15 residues. The germline V gene has CDR1 MDHEN and CDR2 SYDVKM. The chain's CDR3 is CASVRGGEATDTQYF. The CDR3 DNA reads as TGTGCAAGCGTGAGAGGGGGAGAGGCCACAGATACGCAGTATTTT.

Concerning this clonotype itself: One junction end disagrees with the germline gene, perhaps due to a read error. The genes are TRBV12-3 or TRBV12-4 and TRBJ2-1, with D possibly TRBD2 on 6 matching bases. The CDR3 is made up of 16 amino acids. The DNA of the CDR3 is TGTACCAGCAGTCAAACCACGACTAGTGTGGTTCGCCGGCAGTTCTTC. Its protein is CTSSQTTTSVVRRQFF.

This clonotype turned up a few times. One end of the junction fails to match germline, which may point to a read error. The chain is built from TRBV11-1 and TRBJ2-2; D uncertain. In germline, CDR1 is SGHAT, CDR2 FQDESV (reference sequence). The CDR3 length is 12 residues. CDR3 in amino acids: CTSSSGAGELFF. In DNA, the CDR3 is TGTACCAGCAGCTCCGGAGCCGGGGAGCTGTTTTTT.

The rearrangement joins TRBV18 to TRBJ1-1, with D possibly matching TRBD1 (5 bases). This CDR3 contains 15 residues. Germline V gene sequence: CDR1 KGHSH, CDR2 LQKENI. The ends were cut back, 2 bases at V and 1 base at J, with 11 bases in the middle. The CDR3 sequence is CASSPGRVGNTEAFF. The DNA for the CDR3 is TGTGCCAGCTCACCAGGCAGGGTGGGGAACACTGAAGCTTTCTTT.

For this clonotype: The junction does not match germline at one end; this may be a read error. The chain uses TRBV12-3 or TRBV12-4 and TRBJ2-3; D perhaps matches TRBD2 (5 bases). The CDR3 has 15 residues. CDR3 loop: CASSSGRLTTDTQYF. The CDR3 nucleotides read TGTGCCAGTAGTTCTGGGAGACTAACCACAGATACGCAGTATTTT.

Details on this clonotype: A read error may account for a junction end that differs from germline. This chain joins TRBV5-6 and TRBJ2-6; 8 nucleotides align to TRBD2. CDR1 is SGHDT, CDR2 YYEEEE, per germline. This CDR3 has 20 amino acids. CDR3 sequence (DNA): TGTGCCAGCAGCTCTACACCGGGACTAGAAAAAACCTCTGGGGCCAACGTCCTGATTTTC. The encoded protein is CASSSTPGLEKTSGANVLIF.

CDR3 sequence: CASSAAANTEAFF. Written as DNA, the CDR3 is TGTGCCAGCTCTGCGGCAGCGAACACTGAAGCTTTCTTT. The V call is TRBV6-2 or TRBV6-3, the J call TRBJ1-1; D is uncertain. Germline V CDR1 and CDR2: MNHEY, SVGEGT. The V end was cut by 8 bases, the J end by 1 base, with 11 bases between. CDR3 length equals 13 residues.

As for this clonotype: No conserved phenylalanine or tryptophan ends this CDR3, so it is likely a read error. The chain combines TRBV28 with TRBJ2-3, with D possibly TRBD1 on 6 matching bases. The CDR3 is 15 amino acids. V was pared by 2 bases and J by 3 bases, with 12 bases between. In germline, CDR1 is MDHEN, CDR2 SYDVKM. The CDR3 DNA sequence: TGTGCCAGCAGTTTAGCAGGGGCCTATACAGATACGCAGTATCTT. It is translated as CASSLAGAYTDTQYL.

The V and J genes are TRBV6-5 and TRBJ1-1; D ambiguous. CDR1 and CDR2 from the germline V gene are MNHEY and SVGAGI. The CDR3 runs to 13 residues. The V gene lost 6 bases and the J gene lost 0 bases, with 8 bases spanning the gap. The CDR3 DNA reads TGTGCCAGCAGATACGAACTGAACACTGAAGCTTTCTTT. This gives the protein CASRYELNTEAFF.

Points on this clonotype: At one boundary the junction diverges from the germline segment, which might be a read error. The gene calls are TRBV10-3 and TRBJ2-2, with a tentative D call TRBD2 (7 bases). Germline CDR1 is ENHRY and CDR2 is SYGVKD. This CDR3 comprises 15 residues. The DNA for the CDR3 is TGTGTCATCAGTGAAGGCGGGGGCGACACCCGGGAGCTGTTTTTT. Encoded protein: CVISEGGGDTRELFF.

The table lists this clonotype with a few counts. A single base separates this from a much larger clone, so it may be a read error. The chain recombines TRBV29-1 with TRBJ1-1, with no clear D. V was pared by 8 bases and J by 3 bases, with 13 bases between. From germline, CDR1 is SQVTM and CDR2 ANQGSEA. The length of the CDR3 is 12 residues. CDR3 coding DNA: TGCAGCATTCGAAACGGCGACACTGAAGCTTTCTTT. It yields the protein CSIRNGDTEAFF. Based on the CDR3 plus reference TRBV29-1 and TRBJ1-1, the full variable domain is SAVISQKPSRDICQRGTSLTIQCQVDSQVTMMFWYRQQPGQSLTLIATANQGSEATYESGFVIDKFPISRPNLTFSTLTVSNMSPEDSSIYLCSIRNGDTEAFFGQGTRLTVV.

Turning to this clonotype: A much larger clone differs from this one at a single base, so this may be a read error. V is TRBV28 and J is TRBJ2-3; 10 bases line up with TRBD1. From germline, CDR1 is MDHEN and CDR2 SYDVKM. The CDR3 covers 16 residues. J lost 2 bases, V lost 6 bases, and 8 bases had no gene match. The CDR3 region is CASSTPTGGITDTQYF. The CDR3 DNA follows: TGTGCCAGCAGCACCCCGACAGGGGGCATCACAGATACGCAGTATTTT.

Notes on this clonotype: The junction departs from germline at one end; a sequencing error may be responsible. The gene calls are TRBV11-2 and TRBJ2-1; D possibly corresponds to TRBD2 (5 bases). Germline lookup yields CDR1 SGHAT and CDR2 FQNNGV. This CDR3 contains 16 residues. The CDR3 nucleotides are TGTGCCAGCGGCCGACTAAAACCCGAGGTTGCCAATGAGCAGTTATTC. This gives the protein CASGRLKPEVANEQLF.

The rearrangement links TRBV6-6 to TRBJ2-1; TRBD2 is a possible D gene (6 bases). Germline CDR1 and CDR2: MNHNY and SVGAGI (reference sequence). V was shortened by 4 bases and J by 6 bases, with 16 bases between the two germline ends. This CDR3 is built from 15 residues. CDR3 DNA sequence: TGTGCCAGCAGTTCCGGGACTGGCCACTTCAATGAGCAGTTCTTC. Residues: CASSSGTGHFNEQFF.

As for this clonotype: One end of the junction varies from germline; a read error may be responsible. The chain has TRBV10-3 and TRBJ1-6, with 9 bases aligning to TRBD1. Germline CDR1 ENHRY, CDR2 SYGVKD. The CDR3 length is 16 residues. In DNA, the CDR3 is TGTGCCACCAGCGAGACAGGGGGTGCAGGTAATTCACCACTCCACTTT. Protein product: CATSETGGAGNSPLHF.

Concerning this clonotype: At one end the junction does not follow the germline gene, possibly because of a read error. The DNA for the CDR3 is TGTGCCAGCATCTTTGTTGGGAGCACGGATACGCAGTATTTT. As protein: CASIFVGSTDTQYF. The chain couples TRBV11-2 to TRBJ2-3; weak D call: TRBD2 (5 bases). Germline assignment: CDR1 SGHAT and CDR2 FQNNGV. The CDR3 has 14 residues.

This clonotype was seen only a few times. It may be a read error: a sequence one base away is much more abundant. CDR3 nucleotides: TGTGTCAGCAATCAGGTTGAAAATGAGCAGTTCTTC. Translated: CVSNQVENEQFF. The chain combines TRBV28 with TRBJ2-1; D is ambiguous. CDR3 length: 12 amino acids. CDR1 is MDHEN, CDR2 SYDVKM, per germline.

The V and J genes are TRBV6-4 and TRBJ2-3; 9 bases fit TRBD2. Germline CDR1 MRHNA, CDR2 SNTAGT. With V trimmed by 2 bases and J by 3 bases, 6 bases remained unmatched. This CDR3 is 16 amino acids long. This chain's CDR3 is CASSDIAGESTDTQYF. The CDR3 coding sequence is TGTGCCAGCAGTGACATAGCGGGAGAGTCGACAGATACGCAGTATTTT.

A remark on this clonotype: Since the CDR3 does not end with the conserved phenylalanine or tryptophan, this likely comes from a read error. The chain has TRBV29-1 and TRBJ1-1; 9 bases are shared with TRBD1. The CDR3 is made up of 13 amino acids. CDR1 and CDR2 from the germline V gene are SQVTM and ANQGSEA. CDR3 protein: CSVLTGGDTEAFL. Here the CDR3 DNA reads TGTAGCGTGCTGACAGGGGGTGACACTGAAGCTTTCCTT.

About this clonotype: A read error may explain this, as a much larger clone is one base away. The rearrangement uses TRBV5-1 and TRBJ1-1; the D is unclear. The germline gives CDR1 SGHRS, CDR2 YFSETQ. This CDR3 spans 12 amino acids. Here the CDR3 DNA reads TGCGCCAGCAGCTTGACGGGCACTGAAGCTATCTTT. It yields the protein CASSLTGTEAIF.

This clonotype was recorded only once. A junction boundary mismatches the germline segment, possibly from a read error. The V and J genes are TRBV29-1 and TRBJ2-7; D possibly uses TRBD1 or TRBD2 (5 bases each). CDR3 length equals 14 residues. CDR1 and CDR2 from the germline V gene are SQVTM and ANQGSEA. The CDR3 loop reads CSVEVVQGPGEQYF. DNA of the CDR3: TGTAGCGTTGAAGTAGTTCAGGGCCCGGGCGAGCAGTACTTC.

The chain is built from TRBV11-3 and TRBJ2-1; D is perhaps TRBD2 (5 bases). V was pared by 10 bases and J by 4 bases, with 23 bases between. Germline loops: CDR1 SGHNT, CDR2 YENEEA. This CDR3 contains 16 residues. This chain's CDR3 is CANSPIRLTGYNEQFF. CDR3 bases: TGTGCCAACAGTCCGATCAGACTAACGGGATACAATGAGCAGTTCTTC. Complete variable domain (other parts from reference TRBV11-3 and TRBJ2-1): EAGVVQSPRYKIIEKKQPVAFWCNPISGHNTLYWYLQNLGQGPELLIRYENEEAVDDSQLPKDRFSAERLKGVDSTLKIQPAELGDSAVYLCANSPIRLTGYNEQFFGPGTRLTVL.

Note on this clonotype: It is likely a read error, because the conserved phenylalanine at the end of the CDR3 is missing. The rearrangement joins TRBV11-3 to TRBJ2-7, with 12 nucleotides matching TRBD1. This CDR3 comprises 15 residues. Germline V gene sequence: CDR1 SGHNT, CDR2 YENEEA. DNA of the CDR3: TGTGCCAGCAGCCCCGGGACAGGGGGCAACTACGCGCAGTACCAC. This sequence encodes CASSPGTGGNYAQYH.

This chain uses TRBV7-8 with TRBJ2-6; D tentatively reads TRBD1 or TRBD2 (5 bases each). V was pared by 6 bases and J by 1 base, with 19 bases between. Germline CDR1 reads SGHVS; CDR2 reads FQNEAQ. The CDR3 has 18 residues. CDR3: CASSLPGPGLSGANVLTF. The CDR3 region has the DNA TGTGCCAGCAGTTTACCGGGACCAGGTTTGTCTGGGGCCAACGTCCTGACTTTC. Full variable domain (missing parts from reference TRBV7-8 and TRBJ2-6): GAGVSQSPRYKVAKRGQDVALRCDPISGHVSLFWYQQALGQGPEFLTYFQNEAQLDKSGLPSDRFFAERPEGSVSTLKIQRTQQEDSAVYLCASSLPGPGLSGANVLTFGAGSRLTVL.

Concerning this clonotype: This is likely a read error, given that the CDR3 carries no conserved phenylalanine or tryptophan at its end. The limits of the CDR3 on the DNA are not certain, so only TCRdb's listed CDR3 is given. The rearrangement uses TRBV11-3 and TRBJ2-7; the table gives TRBD1 as D, unverified against the DNA. Germline-derived CDR1 and CDR2 are SGHNT and YENEEA. The CDR3 is 15 residues long, counting both termini. CDR3 residues: CASSPETGGNYEQYL.